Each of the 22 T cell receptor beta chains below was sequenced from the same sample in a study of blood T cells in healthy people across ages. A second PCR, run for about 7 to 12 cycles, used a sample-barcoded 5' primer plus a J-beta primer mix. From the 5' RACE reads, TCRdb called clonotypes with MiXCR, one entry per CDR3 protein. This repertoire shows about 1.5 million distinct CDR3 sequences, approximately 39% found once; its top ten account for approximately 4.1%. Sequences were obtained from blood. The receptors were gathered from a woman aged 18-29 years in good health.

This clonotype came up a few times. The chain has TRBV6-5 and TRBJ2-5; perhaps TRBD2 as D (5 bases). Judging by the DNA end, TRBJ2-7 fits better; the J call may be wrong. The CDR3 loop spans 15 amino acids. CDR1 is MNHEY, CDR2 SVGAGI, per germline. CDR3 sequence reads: CASSYSRVYGYEQYF. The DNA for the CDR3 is TGTGCCAGCAGTTACTCGAGGGTTTACGGTTACGAGCAGTACTTC.

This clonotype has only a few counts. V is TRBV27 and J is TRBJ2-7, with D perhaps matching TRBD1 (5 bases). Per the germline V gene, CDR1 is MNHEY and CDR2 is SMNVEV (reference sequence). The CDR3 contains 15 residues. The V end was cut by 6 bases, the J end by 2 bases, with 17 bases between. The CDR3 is CASRTQGHRTYEQYF. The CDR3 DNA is TGTGCCAGCAGGACTCAAGGACACCGAACCTACGAGCAGTACTTC.

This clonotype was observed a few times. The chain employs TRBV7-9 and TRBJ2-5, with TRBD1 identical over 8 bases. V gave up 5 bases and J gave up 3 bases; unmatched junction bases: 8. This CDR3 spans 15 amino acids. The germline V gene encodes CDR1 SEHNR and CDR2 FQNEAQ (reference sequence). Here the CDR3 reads CASSPGTGAKETQYF. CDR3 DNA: TGTGCCAGCAGCCCCGGGACAGGCGCTAAAGAGACCCAGTACTTC.

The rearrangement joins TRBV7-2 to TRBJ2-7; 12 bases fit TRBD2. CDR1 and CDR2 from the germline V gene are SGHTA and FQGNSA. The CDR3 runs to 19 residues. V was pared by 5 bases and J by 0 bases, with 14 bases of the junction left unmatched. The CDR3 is CASSPRLAGAPRTSYEQYF. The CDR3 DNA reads TGTGCCAGCAGCCCCAGACTAGCGGGGGCGCCGAGGACCTCCTACGAGCAGTACTTC.

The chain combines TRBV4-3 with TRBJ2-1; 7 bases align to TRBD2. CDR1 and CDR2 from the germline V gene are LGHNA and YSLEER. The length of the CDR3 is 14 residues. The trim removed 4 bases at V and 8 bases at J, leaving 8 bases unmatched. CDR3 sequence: CASSPGGSFHEQFF. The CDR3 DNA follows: TGCGCCAGCAGCCCTGGCGGGAGTTTCCATGAGCAGTTCTTC.

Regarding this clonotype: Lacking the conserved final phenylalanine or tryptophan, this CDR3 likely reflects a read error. CDR3 region: CASNLFAGADTQYL. CDR3 DNA sequence: TGTGCCAGCAACTTATTCGCGGGGGCAGATACGCAGTATTTA. The rearrangement joins TRBV7-2 to TRBJ2-3; 7 nucleotides match TRBD2. CDR3 size: 14 residues. Germline CDR1 is SGHTA and CDR2 is FQGNSA.

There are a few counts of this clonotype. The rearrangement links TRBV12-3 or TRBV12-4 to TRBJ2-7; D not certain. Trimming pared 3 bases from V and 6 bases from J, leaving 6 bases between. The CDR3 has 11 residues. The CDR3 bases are TGTGCCAGCAGTTTTCGCTGCGAGCAGTACTTC. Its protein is CASSFRCEQYF.

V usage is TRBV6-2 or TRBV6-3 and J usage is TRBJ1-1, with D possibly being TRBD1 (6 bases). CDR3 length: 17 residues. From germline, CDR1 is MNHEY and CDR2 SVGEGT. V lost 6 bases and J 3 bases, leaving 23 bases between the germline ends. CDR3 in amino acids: CASSLRLGGAVDTEAFF. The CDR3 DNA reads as TGTGCCAGCAGCCTAAGGCTGGGGGGCGCGGTCGACACTGAAGCTTTCTTT.

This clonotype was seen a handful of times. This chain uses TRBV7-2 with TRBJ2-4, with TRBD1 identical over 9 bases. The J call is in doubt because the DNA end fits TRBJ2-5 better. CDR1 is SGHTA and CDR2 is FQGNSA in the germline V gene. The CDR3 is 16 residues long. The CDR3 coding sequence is TGTGCCAGCAGCTTAGGCGCGGGACAGGGTCTTGAGACCCAGTACTTC. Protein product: CASSLGAGQGLETQYF.

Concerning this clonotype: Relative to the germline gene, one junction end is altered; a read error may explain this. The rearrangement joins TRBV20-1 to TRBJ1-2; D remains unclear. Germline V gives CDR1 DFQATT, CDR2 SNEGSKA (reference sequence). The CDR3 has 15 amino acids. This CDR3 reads CSVRDRKGPNYGYTF. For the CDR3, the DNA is TGCAGTGTTAGAGATCGAAAGGGTCCTAACTATGGCTACACCTTC.

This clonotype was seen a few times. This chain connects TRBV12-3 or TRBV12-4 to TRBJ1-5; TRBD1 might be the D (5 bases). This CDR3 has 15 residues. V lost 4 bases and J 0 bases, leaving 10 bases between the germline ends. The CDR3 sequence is CASSWGMYSNQPQHF. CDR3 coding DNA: TGTGCCAGCAGTTGGGGCATGTATAGCAATCAGCCCCAGCATTTT.

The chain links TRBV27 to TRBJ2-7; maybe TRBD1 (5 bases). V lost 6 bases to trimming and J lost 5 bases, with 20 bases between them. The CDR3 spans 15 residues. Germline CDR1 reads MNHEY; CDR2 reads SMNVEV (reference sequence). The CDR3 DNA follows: TGTGCCAGCAGCACCCTGGAGACAGTAGCTAACGAGCAGTACTTC. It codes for CASSTLETVANEQYF.

CDR3 sequence reads: CASSLEWLAGNNEQYF. The CDR3, as DNA: TGTGCCAGCAGCTTAGAGTGGCTAGCGGGGAACAATGAGCAGTACTTC. The chain recombines TRBV7-2 with TRBJ2-5; 9 bases are a match to TRBD2. V shed 1 base and J 11 bases; nucleotides not matched to a gene: 14. The V gene's germline CDR1 is SGHTA and CDR2 FQGNSA. This CDR3 region has 16 residues. Based on the CDR3 plus reference TRBV7-2 and TRBJ2-5, the full variable domain is GAGVSQSPSNKVTEKGKDVELRCDPISGHTALYWYRQSLGQGLEFLIYFQGNSAPDKSGLPSDRFSAERTGGSVSTLTIQRTQQEDSAVYLCASSLEWLAGNNEQYFGPGTRLLVL.

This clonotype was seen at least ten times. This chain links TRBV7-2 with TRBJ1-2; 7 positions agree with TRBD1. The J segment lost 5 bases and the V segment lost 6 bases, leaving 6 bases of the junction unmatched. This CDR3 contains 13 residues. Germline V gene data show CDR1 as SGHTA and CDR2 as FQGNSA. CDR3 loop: CASSLGQRYGYTF. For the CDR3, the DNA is TGTGCCAGCAGTTTGGGACAGCGATATGGCTACACCTTC.

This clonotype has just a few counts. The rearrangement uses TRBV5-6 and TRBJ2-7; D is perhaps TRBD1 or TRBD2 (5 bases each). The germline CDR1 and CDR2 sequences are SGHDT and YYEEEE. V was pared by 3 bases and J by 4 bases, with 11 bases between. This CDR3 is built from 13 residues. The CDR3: CASSYGDRYEQYF. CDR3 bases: TGTGCCAGCAGCTATGGGGACCGTTACGAGCAGTACTTC.

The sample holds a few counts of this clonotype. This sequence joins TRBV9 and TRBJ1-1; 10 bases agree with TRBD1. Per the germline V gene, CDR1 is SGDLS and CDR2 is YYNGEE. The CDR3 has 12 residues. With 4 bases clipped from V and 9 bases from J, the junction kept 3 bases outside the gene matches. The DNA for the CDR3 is TGTGCCAGCAGCCCGGGACAGGGGAAAGCTTTCTTT. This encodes CASSPGQGKAFF.

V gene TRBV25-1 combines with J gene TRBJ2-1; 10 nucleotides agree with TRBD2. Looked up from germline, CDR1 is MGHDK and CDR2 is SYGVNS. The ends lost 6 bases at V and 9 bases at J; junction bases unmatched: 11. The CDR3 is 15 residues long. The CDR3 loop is CASRGGLAGAFEQFF. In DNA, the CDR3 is TGTGCCAGCAGAGGGGGGCTAGCGGGAGCTTTTGAGCAGTTCTTC.

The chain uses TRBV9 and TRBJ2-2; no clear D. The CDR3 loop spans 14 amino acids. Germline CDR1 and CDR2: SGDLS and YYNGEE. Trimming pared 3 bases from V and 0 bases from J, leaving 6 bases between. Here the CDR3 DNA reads TGTGCCAGCAGCGGACACCCGAACACCGGGGAGCTGTTTTTT. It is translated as CASSGHPNTGELFF.

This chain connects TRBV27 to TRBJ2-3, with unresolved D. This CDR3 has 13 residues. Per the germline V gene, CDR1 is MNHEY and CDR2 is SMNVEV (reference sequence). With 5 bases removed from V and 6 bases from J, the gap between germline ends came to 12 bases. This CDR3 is CASSHGRVDTQYF. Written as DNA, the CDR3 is TGTGCCAGCAGTCACGGACGGGTTGATACGCAGTATTTT.

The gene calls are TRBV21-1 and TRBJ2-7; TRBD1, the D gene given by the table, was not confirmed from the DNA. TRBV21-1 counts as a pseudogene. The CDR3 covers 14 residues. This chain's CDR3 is CASRSAKGPMEQYF. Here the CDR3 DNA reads TGTGCCAGCAGAAGTGCGAAGGGGCCGATGGAGCAGTACTTC.

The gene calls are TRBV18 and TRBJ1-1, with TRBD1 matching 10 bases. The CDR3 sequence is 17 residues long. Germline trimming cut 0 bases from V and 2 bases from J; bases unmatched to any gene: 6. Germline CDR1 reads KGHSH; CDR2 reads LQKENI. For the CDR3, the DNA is TGTGCCAGCTCACCACCTGGGACAGGGGACCTCAACACTGAAGCTTTCTTT. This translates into CASSPPGTGDLNTEAFF.

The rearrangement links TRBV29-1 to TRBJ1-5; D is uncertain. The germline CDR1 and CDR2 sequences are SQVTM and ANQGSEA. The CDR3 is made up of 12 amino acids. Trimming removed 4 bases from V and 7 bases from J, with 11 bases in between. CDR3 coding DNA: TGCAGCGTTGTGGACGGAGCCCAGCCCCAGCATTTT. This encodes CSVVDGAQPQHF.